The 20 T cell receptor beta chains reported below all come from one sample, sequenced in a study of blood T cells in healthy people across ages. Next came a second PCR, run for about 7 to 12 cycles, which used a sample-barcoded 5' primer along with a J-beta primer mix. MiXCR, run by TCRdb on the 5' RACE reads, gives a single entry per CDR3 protein. The table has around 800,000 distinct CDR3 sequences, around 25% seen once. These data were likewise used in another study, on T cells of mothers and their children.

Sequenced sample: blood. The receptor source for this set is a boy younger than 18 in good health.

The table lists this clonotype with a few counts. This chain connects TRBV12-3 or TRBV12-4 to TRBJ2-1, with D possibly TRBD1 on 6 matching bases. V was pared by 5 bases and J by 4 bases, with 6 bases between. The CDR3 consists of 12 residues. The CDR3 region has the DNA TGTGCCAGCAGTGGACAGTACAATGAGCAGTTCTTC. Translation: CASSGQYNEQFF.

V is TRBV5-1 and J is TRBJ2-5; D perhaps matches TRBD1 (6 bases). TRBJ2-1 matches the DNA end more closely, so the J call is doubtful. The CDR3 sequence is 14 residues long. From germline, CDR1 is SGHRS and CDR2 YFSETQ. In DNA, the CDR3 is TGCGCCAGCAGCCAGGGGATCGATGGAAATGAGCAGTTCTTC. Translating it yields CASSQGIDGNEQFF.

This clonotype has a handful of counts. J is TRBJ1-3 and V is TRBV2, with no clear D. Germline values: CDR1 SNHLY, CDR2 FYNNEI. The CDR3 consists of 13 residues. Trimming took 7 bases from V and 0 from J, leaving 7 bases between them. CDR3 coding DNA: TGTGCCAGCATGATGGACTCTGGAAACACCATATATTTT. It yields the protein CASMMDSGNTIYF. The full variable domain, in which reference TRBV2 and TRBJ1-3 provide the parts outside the CDR3, is EPEVTQTPSHQVTQMGQEVILRCVPISNHLYFYWYRQILGQKVEFLVSFYNNEISEKSEIFDDQFSVERPDGSNFTLKIRSTKLEDSAMYFCASMMDSGNTIYFGEGSWLTVV.

This clonotype was found a few times. CDR3 protein: CSAAGQETQYF. CDR3 coding DNA: TGCAGTGCGGCAGGGCAAGAGACCCAGTACTTC. The rearrangement uses TRBV20-1 and TRBJ2-5, with D possibly matching TRBD1 (5 bases). Trimming took off 6 bases at V and 2 bases at J, with 7 bases between the two ends. This CDR3 has 11 amino acids. Germline assignment: CDR1 DFQATT and CDR2 SNEGSKA (reference sequence).

In this sample, this clonotype turned up a few times. This chain joins TRBV6-5 and TRBJ1-4; tentative D call: TRBD1 (5 bases). Germline assignment: CDR1 MNHEY and CDR2 SVGAGI. The CDR3 sequence is 14 residues long. V shed 2 bases and J shed 10 bases, with 14 bases lying between them. In DNA, the CDR3 is TGTGCCAGCAGTTACGGCCAGGGTAATAGAAAACTGTTTTTT. It yields the protein CASSYGQGNRKLFF.

Worth noting for this clonotype: A much larger clonotype is one base distant, so this may be a read error. The chain links TRBV7-9 to TRBJ2-7, with unresolved D. The V gene lost 4 bases and the J gene lost 4 bases, with 5 bases spanning the gap. Looked up from germline, CDR1 is SEHNR and CDR2 is FQNEAQ (reference sequence). The CDR3 extends over 11 amino acids. The CDR3 DNA follows: TGTGCCAGCAGCTCAAAATACGAGCAGTACTTC. It is translated as CASSSKYEQYF.

The genes are TRBV5-1 and TRBJ2-5, with D hard to call. The V gene lost 3 bases and the J gene lost 1 base, with 13 bases spanning the gap. Germline V lookup: CDR1 SGHRS, CDR2 YFSETQ. CDR3 length: 15 residues. The CDR3 loop is CASSSGGTSQETQYF. CDR3 coding DNA: TGCGCCAGCAGCTCTGGCGGCACCAGCCAAGAGACCCAGTACTTC.

The J gene is TRBJ1-1, the V gene TRBV15; D unresolved. The CDR3 has 12 residues. V was cut by 3 bases and J by 3 bases, with 5 bases left in between. From germline, CDR1 is LNHNV and CDR2 YYDKDF (reference sequence). The CDR3 reads CATSSRYTEAFF. The DNA for the CDR3 is TGTGCCACCAGCAGCCGGTACACTGAAGCTTTCTTT.

The gene calls are TRBV5-1 and TRBJ2-1; 10 nucleotides align to TRBD2. This CDR3 has 19 amino acids. V lost 5 bases, J lost 3 bases, and 17 bases stayed unmatched. From germline, CDR1 is SGHRS and CDR2 YFSETQ. For the CDR3, the DNA is TGCGCCAGCAGATGGGGGGAACTAGCGGGGCCGAGCTTCTACAATGAGCAGTTCTTC. Translating gives CASRWGELAGPSFYNEQFF.

For the CDR3, the DNA is TGTGCCACCAAGGGACAGGGGTATCAGCCCCAGCATTTT. Protein product: CATKGQGYQPQHF. The rearrangement joins TRBV6-1 to TRBJ1-5; 10 bases align to TRBD1. Trimming cost V 10 bases and J 5 bases; bases outside gene matches: 5. Germline CDR1 MNHNS, CDR2 SASEGT. The CDR3 has 13 amino acids.

The gene calls are TRBV7-9 and TRBJ1-2, with TRBD1 identical over 10 bases. Germline CDR1 reads SEHNR; CDR2 reads FQNEAQ (reference sequence). Trimming removed 5 bases from V and 7 bases from J; junction bases left unmatched: 10. The CDR3 has 15 amino acids. The CDR3 DNA reads TGTGCCAGCAGCCCAGGACAGGGGGAAGTGAGTGGCTACACCTTC. It specifies CASSPGQGEVSGYTF.

This clonotype occurred a few times. The chain uses TRBV12-3 or TRBV12-4 and TRBJ2-4, with D possibly being TRBD2 (6 bases). Trimming pared 7 bases from V and 6 bases from J, leaving 13 bases between. The CDR3 contains 13 residues. CDR3: CASKKGGGNIQYF. The CDR3 DNA sequence: TGTGCCAGCAAGAAGGGAGGTGGAAACATTCAGTACTTC.

This chain's CDR3 is CASSPLTKFGEQYF. The CDR3 nucleotides are TGTGCCAGCAGTCCTCTGACTAAGTTCGGTGAGCAGTACTTC. This sequence joins TRBV6-5 and TRBJ2-7; TRBD2 is a possible D gene (5 bases). The germline CDR1 and CDR2 sequences are MNHEY and SVGAGI. CDR3 length: 14 amino acids. The V end was cut by 5 bases, the J end by 7 bases, with 18 bases between.

The CDR3 region has the DNA TGTGCCAGCAGTTTGGGGTGGGGGGCTGGAAACACCATATATTTT. Protein product: CASSLGWGAGNTIYF. The V call is TRBV27, the J call TRBJ1-3; a possible D gene is TRBD1 (5 bases). CDR1 is MNHEY, CDR2 SMNVEV, per germline (reference sequence). The CDR3 spans 15 residues. Trimming removed 3 bases from V and 2 bases from J, with 11 bases in between.

This clonotype has more than one count but fewer than ten. CDR3 sequence reads: CATSEGFSQETQYF. The CDR3 nucleotides are TGTGCCACCAGTGAGGGGTTTAGCCAAGAGACCCAGTACTTC. The chain joins TRBV15 to TRBJ2-5; D could derive from TRBD1 or TRBD2 (5 bases each). V lost 6 bases to trimming and J lost 1 base, with 12 bases between them. The CDR3 is 14 amino acids. Germline-derived CDR1 and CDR2 are LNHNV and YYDKDF (reference sequence).

This clonotype was seen a few times. The V and J genes are TRBV10-3 and TRBJ2-3; 7 bases are a match to TRBD2. This CDR3 comprises 16 residues. V was clipped by 4 bases and J by 1 base; unmatched bases: 8. Germline-derived CDR1 and CDR2 are ENHRY and SYGVKD. CDR3 amino acids: CAISVPEAGRTDTQYF. CDR3 in DNA: TGTGCCATCAGTGTTCCCGAAGCGGGGCGCACAGATACGCAGTATTTT.

The chain employs TRBV24-1 and TRBJ1-2, with D possibly matching TRBD1 (5 bases). Trimming pared 2 bases from V and 8 bases from J, leaving 8 bases between. Germline CDR1 and CDR2: KGHDR and SFDVKD. The CDR3 length is 12 residues. The CDR3 loop is CATSDSGSGYTF. CDR3 nucleotides: TGTGCCACCAGTGATTCAGGGTCGGGCTACACCTTC.

There are many counts of this clonotype. This rearrangement joins TRBV6-5 to TRBJ2-1; TRBD2 matches at 12 bases. In germline, CDR1 is MNHEY, CDR2 SVGAGI. Losses at the gene ends were 5 bases for V and 4 bases for J; bases not matched to a gene: 3. CDR3 length: 15 residues. Here the CDR3 reads CASSRTSGEYNEQFF. Written as DNA, the CDR3 is TGTGCCAGCAGTCGGACTAGCGGGGAGTACAATGAGCAGTTCTTC.

This clonotype appeared a few times. The chain employs TRBV7-8 and TRBJ2-2; no clear D. The V and J ends lost 7 bases and 6 bases respectively, with 21 bases between them. Germline V CDR1 and CDR2: SGHVS, FQNEAQ. This CDR3 is built from 16 residues. This CDR3 reads CASTLGIDRGAGELFF. The CDR3 region has the DNA TGTGCCAGCACGTTGGGAATAGATCGTGGCGCCGGGGAGCTGTTTTTT.

The genes are TRBV5-5 and TRBJ2-7; D perhaps matches TRBD1 (5 bases). The CDR3 has 14 residues. CDR1 is SGHKS and CDR2 is YYEKEE in the germline V gene (reference sequence). V dropped 4 bases and J dropped 4 bases, with 15 bases sitting between them. The CDR3: CASSKWGGAYEQYF. DNA for the CDR3: TGTGCCAGCAGCAAGTGGGGTGGGGCGTACGAGCAGTACTTC.